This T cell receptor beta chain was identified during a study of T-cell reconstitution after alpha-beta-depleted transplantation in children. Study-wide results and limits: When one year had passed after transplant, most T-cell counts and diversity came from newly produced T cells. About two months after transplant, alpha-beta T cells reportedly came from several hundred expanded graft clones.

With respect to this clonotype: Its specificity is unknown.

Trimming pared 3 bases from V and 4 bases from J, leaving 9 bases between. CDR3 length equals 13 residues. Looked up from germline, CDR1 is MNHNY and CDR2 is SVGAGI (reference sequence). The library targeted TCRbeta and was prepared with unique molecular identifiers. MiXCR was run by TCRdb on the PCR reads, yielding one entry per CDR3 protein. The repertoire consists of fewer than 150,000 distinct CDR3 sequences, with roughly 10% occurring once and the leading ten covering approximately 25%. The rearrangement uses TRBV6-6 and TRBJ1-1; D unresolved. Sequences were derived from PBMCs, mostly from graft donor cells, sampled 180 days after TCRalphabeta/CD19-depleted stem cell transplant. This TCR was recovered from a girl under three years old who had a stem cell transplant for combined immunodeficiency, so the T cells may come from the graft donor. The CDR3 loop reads CASSYGPGTEAFF. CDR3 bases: TGTGCCAGCAGTTATGGCCCGGGCACTGAAGCTTTCTTT.